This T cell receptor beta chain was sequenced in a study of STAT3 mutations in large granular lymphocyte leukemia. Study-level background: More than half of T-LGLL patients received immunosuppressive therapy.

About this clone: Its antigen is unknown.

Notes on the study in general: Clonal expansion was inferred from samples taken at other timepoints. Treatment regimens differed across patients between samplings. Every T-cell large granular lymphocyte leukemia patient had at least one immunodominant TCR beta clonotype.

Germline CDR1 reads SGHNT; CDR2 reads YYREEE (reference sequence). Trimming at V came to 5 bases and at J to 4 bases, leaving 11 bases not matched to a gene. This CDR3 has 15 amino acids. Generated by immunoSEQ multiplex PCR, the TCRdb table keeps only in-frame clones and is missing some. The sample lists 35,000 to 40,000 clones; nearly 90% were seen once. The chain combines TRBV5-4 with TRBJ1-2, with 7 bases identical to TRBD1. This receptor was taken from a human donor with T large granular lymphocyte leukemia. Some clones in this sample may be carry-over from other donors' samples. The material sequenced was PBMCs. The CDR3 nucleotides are TGTGCCAGCAGGTTATCGGGACAGCCCATCTATGGCTACACCTTC. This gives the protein CASRLSGQPIYGYTF.